The rows below give T cell receptor beta chains drawn from one sample of a study of cytomegalovirus exposure and HLA in healthy donors. Here immunoSEQ multiplex PCR was the method, and the copy in TCRdb shows in-frame clones only, minus some. The data hold around 150,000 clones, with 9.4% observed a single time. The source material was PBMCs. The source is a male donor in good health and CMV-seronegative. The CDR3 runs from the conserved cysteine through the conserved F or W. Fields, in order: V gene, clone size, D gene, J gene, CDR3 protein, CDR3 DNA. The D gene is left open where the match is weak. Rows give clone size only sometimes, using once, few, many, or a class for an expanded clone.

>TRBV19|few|NA|TRBJ1-2
CASTLDSALSYGYTF
TGTGCCAGTACCTTAGACAGCGCCCTGAGCTATGGCTACACCTTC
>TRBV29-1|NA|TRBD2|TRBJ2-2
CSVDVAGGGRSNTGELFF
TGCAGCGTTGACGTAGCGGGAGGAGGAAGGTCGAACACCGGGGAGCTGTTTTTT
>TRBV5-1|few|NA|TRBJ1-6
CASSLGAQGPGSALHF
TGCGCCAGCAGCTTGGGTGCGCAGGGGCCGGGGTCGGCCCTCCACTTT
>TRBV28|NA|TRBD1|TRBJ1-5
CASSPSMTGQPQHF
TGTGCCAGCAGCCCATCCATGACAGGGCAGCCCCAGCATTTT
>TRBV25-1|NA|NA|TRBJ2-7
CASRGGQSSYEQYF
TGTGCCAGCAGGGGCGGACAGAGCTCCTACGAGCAGTACTTC
>TRBV7-2|NA|NA|TRBJ2-1
CASSLWQSEQFF
TGTGCCAGCAGCTTATGGCAAAGTGAGCAGTTCTTC
>TRBV20-1|NA|NA|TRBJ2-5
CSAKHREIQYF
TGCAGTGCTAAGCACCGAGAGATCCAGTACTTC
>TRBV28|few|TRBD2|TRBJ2-7
CASSLWTSGSYEQYF
TGTGCCAGCAGTTTGTGGACTAGCGGGAGCTACGAGCAGTACTTC
>TRBV27|NA|NA|TRBJ2-6
CASSRGAGANVLTF
TGTGCCAGCAGTCGCGGGGCTGGGGCCAACGTCCTGACTTTC
>TRBV6-4|NA|NA|TRBJ1-2
CASSQTGIYGYTF
TGTGCCAGCAGCCAAACAGGGATCTATGGCTACACCTTC
>TRBV28|NA|TRBD2|TRBJ2-1
CASTRPGGGGNEQFF
TGTGCCAGCACCCGCCCGGGGGGGGGCGGAAATGAGCAGTTCTTC
>TRBV4-1|NA|NA|TRBJ1-3
CASSQVQNSGNTIYF
TGCGCCAGCAGCCAAGTTCAGAACTCTGGAAACACCATATATTTT
>TRBV7-9|NA|TRBD1|TRBJ1-3
CASSQGDTIYF
TGTGCCAGCAGCCAGGGGGACACCATATATTTT
>TRBV5-1|few|TRBD1|TRBJ1-1
CASSLYPTGGGMNTEAFF
TGCGCCAGCAGCTTGTATCCGACAGGGGGCGGGATGAACACTGAAGCTTTCTTT
>TRBV18|NA|NA|TRBJ1-2
CASSQQGNYGYTF
TGTGCCAGCTCACAACAGGGTAACTATGGCTACACCTTC
>TRBV25-1|few|NA|TRBJ2-7
CASRPLGFDEQYF
TGTGCCAGCAGGCCCCTTGGCTTTGACGAGCAGTACTTC
>TRBV5-1|few|NA|TRBJ2-2
CATEGSGELFF
TGCGCTACGGAGGGTTCCGGGGAGCTGTTTTTT
>TRBV5-1|few|TRBD2|TRBJ2-5
CASSQGTSASGAQYF
TGCGCCAGCAGCCAGGGGACTAGCGCCTCCGGAGCCCAGTACTTC
>TRBV6-6|few|NA|TRBJ1-4
CASLATGRNEKLFF
TGTGCCAGCCTAGCTACGGGCAGAAATGAAAAACTGTTTTTT
>TRBV5-6|few|TRBD2|TRBJ2-1
CASSFPGGGEQFF
TGTGCCAGCAGCTTCCCCGGGGGGGGTGAGCAGTTCTTC
>TRBV4-1|once|NA|TRBJ2-7
CASSQPRERGYEQYF
TGCGCCAGCAGCCAACCCCGGGAAAGGGGGTACGAGCAGTACTTC
>TRBV13|NA|TRBD2|TRBJ2-4
CASSSAGGGNIQYF
TGTGCCAGCAGCTCCGCCGGGGGGGGGAACATTCAGTACTTC
>TRBV5-4|NA|TRBD1|TRBJ1-1
CASSLRQGHTEAFF
TGTGCCAGCAGCCTTAGACAGGGCCACACTGAAGCTTTCTTT
>TRBV7-9|NA|NA|TRBJ2-7
CASSLKTGPLRDEQYF
TGTGCCAGCAGCTTAAAGACAGGCCCCCTTAGGGACGAGCAGTACTTC
>TRBV5-4|NA|TRBD1|TRBJ1-4
CASSSPIDRDEKLFF
TGTGCCAGCAGCTCGCCCATTGACAGGGACGAAAAACTGTTTTTT
>TRBV6-4|few|NA|TRBJ1-5
CASSKGLNQPQHF
TGTGCCAGCAGTAAGGGGCTCAATCAGCCCCAGCATTTT